This T cell receptor (beta chain) came from a study of control samples from healthy donors and cancer patients. Measured with immunoSEQ multiplex PCR; TCRdb has only the in-frame clones, and not every one. The top ten clones hold about 15% of a sample with tens of thousands of clones, roughly nine tenths of them seen once. The CDR3 contains 14 residues. Deletions cut 6 bases from V and 2 bases from J, with 14 bases between. CDR1 is LNHDA, CDR2 SQIVND, per germline (reference sequence). The TCR was taken from a woman aged 70-85 years in good health. The source material was blood. This chain uses TRBV19 with TRBJ2-7; D is uncertain. CDR3 DNA: TGTGCCAGTAGCCCCCCGAGACCCCCCTACGAGCAGTACTTC. Translating it yields CASSPPRPPYEQYF.